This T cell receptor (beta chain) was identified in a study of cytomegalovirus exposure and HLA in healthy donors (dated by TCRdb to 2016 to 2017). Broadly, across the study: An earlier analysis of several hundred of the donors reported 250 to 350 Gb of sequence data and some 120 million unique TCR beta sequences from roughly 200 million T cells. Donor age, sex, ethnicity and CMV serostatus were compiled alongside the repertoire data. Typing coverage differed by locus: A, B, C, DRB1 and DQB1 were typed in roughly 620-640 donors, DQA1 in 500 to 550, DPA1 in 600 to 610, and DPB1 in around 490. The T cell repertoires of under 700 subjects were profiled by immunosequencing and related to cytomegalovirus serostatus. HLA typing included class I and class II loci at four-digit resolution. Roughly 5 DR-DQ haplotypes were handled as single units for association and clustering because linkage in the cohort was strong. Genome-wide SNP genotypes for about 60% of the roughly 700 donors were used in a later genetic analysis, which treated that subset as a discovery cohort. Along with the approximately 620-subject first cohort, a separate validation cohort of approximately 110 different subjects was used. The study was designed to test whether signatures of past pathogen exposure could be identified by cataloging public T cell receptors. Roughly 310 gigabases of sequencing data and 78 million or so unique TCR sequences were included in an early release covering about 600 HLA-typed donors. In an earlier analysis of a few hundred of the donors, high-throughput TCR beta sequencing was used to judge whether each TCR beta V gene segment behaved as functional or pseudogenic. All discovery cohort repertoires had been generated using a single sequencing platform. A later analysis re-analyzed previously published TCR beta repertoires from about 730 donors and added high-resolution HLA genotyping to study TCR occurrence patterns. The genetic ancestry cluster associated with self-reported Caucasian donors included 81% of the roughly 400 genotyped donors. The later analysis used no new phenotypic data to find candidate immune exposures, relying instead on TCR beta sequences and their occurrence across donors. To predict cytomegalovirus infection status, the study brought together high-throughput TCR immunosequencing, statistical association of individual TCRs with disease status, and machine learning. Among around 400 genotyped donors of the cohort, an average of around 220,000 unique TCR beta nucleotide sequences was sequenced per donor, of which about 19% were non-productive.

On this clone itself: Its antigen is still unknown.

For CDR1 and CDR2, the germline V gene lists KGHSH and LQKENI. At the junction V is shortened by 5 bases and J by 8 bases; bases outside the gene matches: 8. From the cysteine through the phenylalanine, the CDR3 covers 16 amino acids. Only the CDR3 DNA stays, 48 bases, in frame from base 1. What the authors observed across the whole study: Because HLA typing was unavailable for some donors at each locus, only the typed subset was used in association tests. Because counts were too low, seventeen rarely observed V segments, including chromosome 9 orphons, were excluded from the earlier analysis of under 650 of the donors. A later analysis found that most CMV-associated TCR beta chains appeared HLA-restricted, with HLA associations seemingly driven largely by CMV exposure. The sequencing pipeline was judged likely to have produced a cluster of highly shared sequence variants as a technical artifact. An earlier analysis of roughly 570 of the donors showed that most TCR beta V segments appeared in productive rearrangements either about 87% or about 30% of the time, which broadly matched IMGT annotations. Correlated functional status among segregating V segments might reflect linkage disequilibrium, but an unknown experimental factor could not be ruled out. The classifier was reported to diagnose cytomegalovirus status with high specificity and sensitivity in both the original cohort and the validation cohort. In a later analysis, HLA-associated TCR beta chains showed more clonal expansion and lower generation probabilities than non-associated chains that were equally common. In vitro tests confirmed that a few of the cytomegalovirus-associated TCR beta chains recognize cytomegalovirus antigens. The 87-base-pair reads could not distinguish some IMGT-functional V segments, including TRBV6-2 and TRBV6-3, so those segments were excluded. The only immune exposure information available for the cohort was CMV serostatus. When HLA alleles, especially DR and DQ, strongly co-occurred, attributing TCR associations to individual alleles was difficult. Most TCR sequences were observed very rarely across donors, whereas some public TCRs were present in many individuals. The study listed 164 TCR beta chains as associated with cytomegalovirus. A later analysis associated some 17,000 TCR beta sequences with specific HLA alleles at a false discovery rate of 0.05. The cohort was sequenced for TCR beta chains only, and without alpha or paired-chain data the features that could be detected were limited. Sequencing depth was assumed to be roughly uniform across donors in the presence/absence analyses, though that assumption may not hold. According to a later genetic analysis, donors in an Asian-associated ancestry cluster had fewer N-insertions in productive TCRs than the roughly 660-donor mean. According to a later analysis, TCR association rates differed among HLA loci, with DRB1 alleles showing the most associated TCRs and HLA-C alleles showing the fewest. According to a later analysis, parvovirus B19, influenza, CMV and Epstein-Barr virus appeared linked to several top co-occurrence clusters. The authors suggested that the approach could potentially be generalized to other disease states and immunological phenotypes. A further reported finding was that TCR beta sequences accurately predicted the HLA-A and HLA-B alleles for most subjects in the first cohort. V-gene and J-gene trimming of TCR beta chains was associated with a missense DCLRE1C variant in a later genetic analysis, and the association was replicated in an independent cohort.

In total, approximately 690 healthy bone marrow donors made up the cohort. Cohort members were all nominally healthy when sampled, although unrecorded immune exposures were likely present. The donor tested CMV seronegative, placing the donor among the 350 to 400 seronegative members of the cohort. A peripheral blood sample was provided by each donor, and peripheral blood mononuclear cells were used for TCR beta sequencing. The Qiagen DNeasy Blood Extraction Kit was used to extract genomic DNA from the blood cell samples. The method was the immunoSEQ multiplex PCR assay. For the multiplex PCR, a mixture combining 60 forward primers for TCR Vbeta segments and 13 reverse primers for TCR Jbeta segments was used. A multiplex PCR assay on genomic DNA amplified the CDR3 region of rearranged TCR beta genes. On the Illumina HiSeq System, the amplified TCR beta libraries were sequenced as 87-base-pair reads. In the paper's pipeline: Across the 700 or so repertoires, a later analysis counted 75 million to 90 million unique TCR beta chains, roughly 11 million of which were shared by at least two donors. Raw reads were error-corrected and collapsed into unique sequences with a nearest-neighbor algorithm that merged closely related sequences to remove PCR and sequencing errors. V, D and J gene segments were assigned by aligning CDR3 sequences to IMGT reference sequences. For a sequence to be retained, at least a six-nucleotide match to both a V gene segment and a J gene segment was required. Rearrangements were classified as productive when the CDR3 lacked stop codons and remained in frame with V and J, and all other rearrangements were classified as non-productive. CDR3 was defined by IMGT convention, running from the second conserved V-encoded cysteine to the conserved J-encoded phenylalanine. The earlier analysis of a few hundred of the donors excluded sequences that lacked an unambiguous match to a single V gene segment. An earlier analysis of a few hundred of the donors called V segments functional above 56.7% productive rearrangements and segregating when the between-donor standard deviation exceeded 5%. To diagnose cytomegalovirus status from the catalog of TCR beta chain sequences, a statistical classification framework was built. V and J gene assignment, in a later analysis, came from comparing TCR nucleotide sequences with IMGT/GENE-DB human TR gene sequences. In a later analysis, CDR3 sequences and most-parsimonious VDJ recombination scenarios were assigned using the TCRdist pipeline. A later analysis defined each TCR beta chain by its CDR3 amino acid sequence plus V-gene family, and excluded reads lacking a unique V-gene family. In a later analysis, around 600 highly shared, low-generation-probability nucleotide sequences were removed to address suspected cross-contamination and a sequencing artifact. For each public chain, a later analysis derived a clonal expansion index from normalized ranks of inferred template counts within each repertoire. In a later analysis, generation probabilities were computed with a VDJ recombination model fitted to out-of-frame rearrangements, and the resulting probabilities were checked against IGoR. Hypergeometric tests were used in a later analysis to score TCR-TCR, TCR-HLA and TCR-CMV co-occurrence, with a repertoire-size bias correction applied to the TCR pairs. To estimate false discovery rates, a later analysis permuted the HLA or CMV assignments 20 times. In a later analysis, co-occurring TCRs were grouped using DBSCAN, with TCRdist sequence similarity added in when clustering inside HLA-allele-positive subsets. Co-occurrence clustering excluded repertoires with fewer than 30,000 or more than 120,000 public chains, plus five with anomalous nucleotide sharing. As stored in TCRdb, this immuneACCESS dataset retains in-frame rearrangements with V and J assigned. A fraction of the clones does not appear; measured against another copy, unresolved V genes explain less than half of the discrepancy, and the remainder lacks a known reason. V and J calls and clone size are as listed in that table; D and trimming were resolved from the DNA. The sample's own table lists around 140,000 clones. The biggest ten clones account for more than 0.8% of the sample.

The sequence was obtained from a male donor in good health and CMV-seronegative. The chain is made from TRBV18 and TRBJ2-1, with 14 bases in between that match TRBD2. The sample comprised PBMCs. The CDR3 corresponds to CASSSRLAGGQDEQFF. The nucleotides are TGTGCCAGCTCATCACGACTAGCGGGAGGGCAGGATGAGCAGTTCTTC.